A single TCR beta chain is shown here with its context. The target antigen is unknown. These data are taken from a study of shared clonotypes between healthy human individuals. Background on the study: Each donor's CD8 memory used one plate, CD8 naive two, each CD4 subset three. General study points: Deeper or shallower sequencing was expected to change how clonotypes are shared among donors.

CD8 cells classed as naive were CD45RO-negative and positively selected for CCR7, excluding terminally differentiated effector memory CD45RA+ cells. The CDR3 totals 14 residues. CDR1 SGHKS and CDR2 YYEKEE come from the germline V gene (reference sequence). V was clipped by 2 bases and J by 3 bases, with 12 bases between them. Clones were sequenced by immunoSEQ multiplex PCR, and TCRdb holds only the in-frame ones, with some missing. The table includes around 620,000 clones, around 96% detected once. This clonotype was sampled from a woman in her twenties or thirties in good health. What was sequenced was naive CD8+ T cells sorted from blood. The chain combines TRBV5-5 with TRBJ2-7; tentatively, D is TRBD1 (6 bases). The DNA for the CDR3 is TGTGCCAGCAGCTTAATACAGGGCCGCTACGAGCAGTACTTC. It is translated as CASSLIQGRYEQYF.